This T cell receptor (beta chain) was sequenced during a study of vaccination and CD4 T cells after COVID-19 (dated by TCRdb to 2022 to 2024). A note on the overall study: The convalescent cohort included six males and four females, with two Hispanic individuals, seven Caucasians, two Asians and one multiracial person. As controls, cultures received a CEFX viral epitope pool (the positive control), an HIV-1 Nef peptide pool (the negative control), or no peptide at all. Post-vaccine blood samples were taken a median of around 70 days after the second vaccine dose, with a range of about 14 to 241 days. Culture stimuli were overlapping spike peptide pools from SARS-CoV-2 and from the common cold coronaviruses HCoV-NL63, HCoV-OC43 and HCoV-229E. In 10 COVID-19 convalescent patients and 4 infection-naive healthy vaccine recipients, researchers compared the spike-specific CD4+ TCR repertoire from before mRNA vaccination with the repertoire from after. Post-COVID blood samples were collected from convalescent patients a median of roughly 100 days after diagnosis, with a range of about 30 to 180 days. At the TCR clonotype level, an earlier paper using these donors assessed memory CD4+ T cell crossreactivity between SARS-CoV-2 and common cold coronavirus spike proteins. Participants got two doses of the Pfizer-BioNTech BNT162b2 vaccine (n=8) or two doses of the Moderna mRNA-1273 vaccine (n=2). Paper-wide results and their limitations: The median number of SARS-CoV-2-reactive clonotypes rose from 21 after infection to roughly 38 after vaccination, but the change was not significant. In convalescent patients, nearly all vaccine-specific clones (304 of 307) were found to be mono-reactive for SARS-CoV-2 spike rather than cross-reactive with common cold coronaviruses. The study included relatively few convalescent patients and did not analyze early timepoints after natural infection. Among convalescent patients, a median around 86% of the SARS-CoV-2-reactive clones seen after vaccination appeared only after vaccination, which suggests priming specific to the vaccine.

Library preparation used PCR. DNA from cultured CD4+ T cells underwent TCR sequencing with the Oncomine TCR Beta short-read assay at the Johns Hopkins FTIC core. The QIAamp micro DNA kit was used to extract genomic DNA from the cultured CD4+ T cells. Oncomine TCR Beta libraries from cultured CD4+ T cells were pooled using unique dual indexes and sequenced on an Illumina iSeq 100. On the authors' methods: Non-productive sequences were removed, and CDR3s not starting with C, not ending with F or W, or shorter than 7 amino acids were discarded. Antigen-specific clonotypes were identified with the MANAFEST web application by comparing peptide-stimulated wells with reference and other culture wells. An FDR below 0.05, an odds ratio above 5, and a productive frequency above 0.1% in at least two of three replicate wells were required for clones to be considered positive. A clonotype was classed as cross-reactive if the clonotype showed significant expansion both in SARS-CoV-2 spike wells and in at least one common cold coronavirus spike condition. Using R version 3.6.1, CDR3 homology was evaluated through Levenshtein distances (stringdist) along with unrooted phylogenetic trees (ape). The raw public data were reprocessed by TCRdb itself: fastp quality trimming at Q25, MiXCR clonotype calling, in-frame beta chains only. All rows with the same CDR3 protein become a single entry with the most common DNA and genes. In this record, the V and J calls reflect TCRdb's handling and not the investigators' own analysis. This sample holds 6,500 or so distinct CDR3 sequences; about a third were observed only once. About a third of the sample is held by the ten biggest clonotypes.

The CDR3, from cysteine to phenylalanine, totals 17 residues. Here the CDR3 DNA is all that survives: 51 bases in frame from base 1. Via the germline V gene, CDR1 is MNHNS and CDR2 SASEGT. V is clipped by 8 bases and J by 8 bases, and the sequence between their germline boundaries is 27 bases long. This clonotype turned up a few times. The antigen it recognizes is unknown. No much larger clonotype is one base removed from it; base qualities were not supplied. The treatment or condition label here, explained by the study, means: 10-day PBMC culture with coronavirus spike peptide pools or control peptides (ViraFEST assay). CD4+ T cells from unexposed donors were collected before the COVID-19 pandemic (2011-2018). The study used the ViraFEST assay, which expanded antigen-specific T cells with peptide pools and then identified expanded clonotypes by TCR sequencing. PBMCs were cultured at about 2 million per well in IMDM supplemented with approximately 5% human AB serum and around 10 IU/ml IL-2, with 9.5 to 10 ug/ml peptide pools added. Half of the culture medium was replaced with fresh IL-2-containing medium on days 3 and 7. Once the cells had been in culture for 10 days, the EasySep CD4+ T cell isolation kit was used to isolate CD4+ T cells by negative selection. As far as cell numbers permitted, CD4+ T cells from unexposed donors were tested for reactivity against SARS-CoV-2 S and N as well as four spike pools from common cold coronaviruses. Ficoll-Paque Plus gradient centrifugation was used to isolate PBMCs from whole blood, and the isolated PBMCs were then either used fresh or cryopreserved at -140C. In general, triplicate wells were set up for every culture condition. Leukapheresis product for the unexposed donors was purchased commercially.

Sequencing was done on a sample of CD4+ T cells from blood, cultured in vitro. The chain is assembled from TRBV6-1 and TRBJ2-2; the D gene is perhaps TRBD2, on 5 matching bases. The sequence derives from a human donor in good health. The CDR3 protein sequence reads: CASWMLPGSPLMGELFF. Here is the DNA: TGTGCCAGCTGGATGCTCCCGGGGTCCCCGCTAATGGGGGAGCTGTTTTTT.